This passage covers 21 T cell receptor beta chains from one sample sequenced in a study of shared clonotypes between healthy human individuals. Generated by immunoSEQ multiplex PCR, the TCRdb table keeps only in-frame clones and is missing some. Counted here are approximately 980,000 clones, about three quarters occurring once; the ten biggest clones make up roughly 1.5%. Sequencing input: memory CD4+ T cells sorted from blood. Described subset: CD45RA-negative fraction. The receptors shown here come from a man aged 18 to 35 in good health.

This clone turned up a few times. V gene TRBV5-4 combines with J gene TRBJ2-3, with a possible D match to TRBD1 (6 bases). Germline CDR1 and CDR2: SGHNT and YYREEE (reference sequence). V was cut by 0 bases and J by 2 bases, with 10 bases left in between. This CDR3 comprises 15 residues. CDR3 residues: CASSLEQGNTDTQYF. The CDR3 DNA reads as TGTGCCAGCAGCTTGGAACAGGGCAACACAGATACGCAGTATTTT.

This clone has only one observation. The chain couples TRBV7-3 to TRBJ2-2; D is undetermined. Trimming cost V 1 base and J 5 bases, with 8 bases left between them. Germline loops: CDR1 SGHTA, CDR2 FQGTGA. The CDR3 consists of 14 residues. The CDR3 coding sequence is TGTGCCAGCAGCTTAAGTCCTAGTACCGGGGAGCTGTTTTTT. This codes for CASSLSPSTGELFF.

J is TRBJ2-2 and V is TRBV9; 15 bases are a match to TRBD2. With 0 bases clipped from V and 3 bases from J, the junction kept 3 bases outside the gene matches. The CDR3 covers 18 residues. Germline loops: CDR1 SGDLS, CDR2 YYNGEE. The CDR3 DNA follows: TGTGCCAGCAGCGTAGCTGGGACTAGCGGGGGGTACACCGGGGAGCTGTTTTTT. Its translation is CASSVAGTSGGYTGELFF. The whole variable domain, remainder taken from reference TRBV9 and TRBJ2-2, is DSGVTQTPKHLITATGQRVTLRCSPRSGDLSVYWYQQSLDQGLQFLIQYYNGEERAKGNILERFSAQQFPDLHSELNLSSLELGDSALYFCASSVAGTSGGYTGELFFGEGSRLTVL.

The rearrangement joins TRBV19 to TRBJ1-5; maybe TRBD1 (5 bases). Per the germline V gene, CDR1 is LNHDA and CDR2 is SQIVND (reference sequence). The CDR3 runs 15 residues. With 5 bases removed from V and 6 bases from J, the gap between germline ends came to 17 bases. CDR3 coding DNA: TGTGCCAGTAGTGACCCAAGGGGAAGGAGTCAGCCCCAGCATTTT. Protein sequence: CASSDPRGRSQPQHF.

V gene TRBV2 combines with J gene TRBJ2-5; either TRBD1 or TRBD2 may supply D (5 bases each). Germline CDR1 reads SNHLY; CDR2 reads FYNNEI. V was trimmed by 4 bases and J by 14 bases, leaving 20 bases between them. The CDR3 spans 13 residues. DNA for the CDR3: TGTGCCAGCAGTGCGGGCCTTGGGACGGACTTATACTTC. Translating it yields CASSAGLGTDLYF.

A few counts support this clone. This chain joins TRBV10-3 and TRBJ2-3, with D hard to call. V lost 6 bases, J lost 5 bases, and 12 bases lay in between. This CDR3 is 13 amino acids long. Germline assignment: CDR1 ENHRY and CDR2 SYGVKD. As DNA, the CDR3 is TGTGCCATCAGACTTGACCCAATAGATACGCAGTATTTT. Translating it yields CAIRLDPIDTQYF.

The CDR3 DNA sequence: TGCGCCAGCAGCTTCGAGAGCAATCAGCCCCAGCATTTT. Translation: CASSFESNQPQHF. The genes are TRBV5-1 and TRBJ1-5; no clear D. CDR1 SGHRS and CDR2 YFSETQ come from the germline V gene. Trimming left V 2 bases short and J 1 base short, with 4 bases between. The CDR3 is made up of 13 amino acids.

For this clone: Additional DNA sequences in this sample encode the identical CDR3. This chain joins TRBV20-1 and TRBJ2-7; 7 bases align to TRBD1. Per germline, CDR1 DFQATT and CDR2 SNEGSKA (reference sequence). This CDR3 is 11 amino acids long. The J segment lost 6 bases and the V segment lost 5 bases, leaving 4 bases of the junction unmatched. CDR3 sequence: CSAYRGSEQYF. The CDR3 coding sequence is TGCAGTGCTTACAGGGGTTCCGAGCAGTACTTC.

V usage is TRBV6-1 and J usage is TRBJ1-5; D is perhaps TRBD1 (5 bases). Between the trimmed V and J ends, which lost 4 bases and 3 bases, there was a span of 10 bases. CDR3 length equals 14 residues. Per the germline V gene, CDR1 is MNHNS and CDR2 is SASEGT. CDR3 DNA: TGTGCCAGCAGTGCTCGACAGAACAATCAGCCCCAGCATTTT. Translation: CASSARQNNQPQHF.

This clone turned up a few times. The chain has TRBV29-1 and TRBJ1-6; the D is unclear. This CDR3 contains 14 residues. Per germline, CDR1 SQVTM and CDR2 ANQGSEA. Trimming left V 5 bases short and J 7 bases short, with 15 bases between. The CDR3 is CSVRTNGGNSPLHF. The DNA for the CDR3 is TGCAGCGTTAGGACCAACGGCGGGAATTCACCCCTCCACTTT.

The chain links TRBV27 to TRBJ2-1; D perhaps matches TRBD2 (6 bases). Deletions cut 7 bases from V and 9 bases from J, with 13 bases between. This CDR3 contains 12 residues. The germline CDR1 and CDR2 sequences are MNHEY and SMNVEV (reference sequence). CDR3 region: CASTLPGGEQFF. In DNA, the CDR3 is TGTGCCAGCACCCTCCCCGGGGGTGAGCAGTTCTTC.

The sample holds a few counts of this clone. The rearrangement uses TRBV7-3 and TRBJ1-1; a possible D gene is TRBD1 (5 bases). Germline loops: CDR1 SGHTA, CDR2 FQGTGA. This CDR3 is built from 17 residues. V was pared by 5 bases and J by 4 bases, with 23 bases between. CDR3 region: CASSPKPLFGARTEAFF. CDR3 DNA: TGTGCCAGCAGCCCGAAACCCCTGTTCGGGGCGCGCACTGAAGCTTTCTTT.

As concerns this clone: Other DNA sequences in this specimen translate into the identical CDR3. The CDR3 DNA sequence: TGTGCCAGCAGTGGGACAGGGAATTCACCCCTCCACTTT. This sequence encodes CASSGTGNSPLHF. The chain carries TRBV2 and TRBJ1-6, with 8 bases lining up with TRBD1. Germline V gives CDR1 SNHLY, CDR2 FYNNEI. This CDR3 is built from 13 residues. The trim removed 4 bases at V and 7 bases at J, leaving 0 bases unmatched.

Note on this clone: Additional DNA sequences in this sample encode the identical CDR3. The chain couples TRBV18 to TRBJ2-3, with TRBD2 matching over 9 bases. V dropped 3 bases and J dropped 3; count of bases not matched to a gene: 1. The CDR3 spans 14 residues. The germline CDR1 and CDR2 sequences are KGHSH and LQKENI. In DNA form, the CDR3 reads TGTGCCAGCTCACCCCTAGCGGGAACAGATACGCAGTATTTT. It specifies CASSPLAGTDTQYF. The variable domain in full, with the rest retrieved from reference TRBV18 and TRBJ2-3, is NAGVMQNPRHLVRRRGQEARLRCSPMKGHSHVYWYRQLPEEGLKFMVYLQKENIIDESGMPKERFSAEFPKEGPSILRIQQVVRGDSAAYFCASSPLAGTDTQYFGPGTRLTVL.

The genes are TRBV5-1 and TRBJ2-3, with D uncertain. Germline V gives CDR1 SGHRS, CDR2 YFSETQ. Between the trimmed V and J ends, which lost 0 bases and 3 bases, there was a span of 11 bases. The CDR3 has 15 amino acids. In DNA form, the CDR3 reads TGCGCCAGCAGCTTGGCCCCTCTTCGGACAGATACGCAGTATTTT. Translation: CASSLAPLRTDTQYF. Variable domain in full (rest from reference TRBV5-1 and TRBJ2-3): KAGVTQTPRYLIKTRGQQVTLSCSPISGHRSVSWYQQTPGQGLQFLFEYFSETQRNKGNFPGRFSGRQFSNSRSEMNVSTLELGDSALYLCASSLAPLRTDTQYFGPGTRLTVL.

The rearrangement joins TRBV7-8 to TRBJ1-5; D might be TRBD1 (5 bases). This CDR3 spans 15 amino acids. Germline-derived CDR1 and CDR2 are SGHVS and FQNEAQ. Trimming removed 0 bases at V and 2 bases at J, with 8 bases between. For the CDR3, the DNA is TGTGCCAGCAGCTTAGCGTTGGGGGGCAATCAGCCCCAGCATTTT. Its translation is CASSLALGGNQPQHF.

The rearrangement joins TRBV6-5 to TRBJ1-1, with D tentatively TRBD1 (5 bases). Germline CDR1 MNHEY, CDR2 SVGAGI. The ends were cut back, 4 bases at V and 8 bases at J, with 11 bases in the middle. This CDR3 has 12 amino acids. Written as DNA, the CDR3 is TGTGCCAGCAGTTCCAGGGCTCCCGAAGCTTTCTTT. Protein sequence: CASSSRAPEAFF.

The chain links TRBV5-4 to TRBJ2-7; 10 bases are a match to TRBD2. The CDR3 spans 16 residues. J lost 0 bases, V lost 0 bases, and 3 bases had no gene match. Germline CDR1 reads SGHNT; CDR2 reads YYREEE (reference sequence). CDR3 DNA: TGTGCCAGCAGCTTGGTAACTAGCGGGACCTCCTACGAGCAGTACTTC. It translates to CASSLVTSGTSYEQYF.

V usage is TRBV27 and J usage is TRBJ1-6; 7 bases map to TRBD1. The CDR3 length is 15 residues. Germline CDR1 and CDR2: MNHEY and SMNVEV (reference sequence). V was clipped by 4 bases and J by 9 bases; unmatched bases: 9. Here the CDR3 reads CASSSPRGLSSPLHF. CDR3 sequence (DNA): TGTGCCAGCAGTTCCCCGAGGGGGCTAAGTTCACCCCTCCACTTT.

A remark on this clone: At the DNA level, this CDR3 is encoded by other sequences in the same sample as well. The rearrangement uses TRBV10-3 and TRBJ2-5; D not certain. This CDR3 spans 14 amino acids. The V end was cut by 3 bases, the J end by 1 base, with 9 bases between. Per germline, CDR1 ENHRY and CDR2 SYGVKD. CDR3 sequence: CAISDSRSQETQYF. CDR3 coding DNA: TGTGCCATCAGTGATAGCAGATCCCAAGAGACCCAGTACTTC.

The chain couples TRBV30 to TRBJ2-3; no definite D call. V was shortened by 0 bases and J by 6 bases, with 7 bases between the two germline ends. This CDR3 is 12 amino acids long. Germline V gene lookup returns CDR1 GTSNPN and CDR2 SVGIG (reference sequence). The CDR3 DNA follows: TGTGCCTGGAGTGTATTGTCCGATACGCAGTATTTT. Translating it yields CAWSVLSDTQYF.